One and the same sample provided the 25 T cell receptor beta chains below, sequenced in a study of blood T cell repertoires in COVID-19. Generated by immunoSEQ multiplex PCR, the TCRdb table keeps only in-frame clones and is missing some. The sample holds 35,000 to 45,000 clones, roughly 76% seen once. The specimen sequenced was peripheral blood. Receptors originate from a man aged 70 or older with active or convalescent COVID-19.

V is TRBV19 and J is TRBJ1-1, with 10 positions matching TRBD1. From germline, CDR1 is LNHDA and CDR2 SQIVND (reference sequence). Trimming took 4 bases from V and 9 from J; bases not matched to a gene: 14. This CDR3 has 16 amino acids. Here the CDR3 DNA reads TGTGCCAGTAGTACCTCCGGGACAGGGGCGCACAACAAAGCTTTCTTT. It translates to CASSTSGTGAHNKAFF.

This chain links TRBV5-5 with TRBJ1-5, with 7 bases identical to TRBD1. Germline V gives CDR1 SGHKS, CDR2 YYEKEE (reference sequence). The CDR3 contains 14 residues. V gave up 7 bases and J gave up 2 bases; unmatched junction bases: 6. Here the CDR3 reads CASQTTGGNQPQHF. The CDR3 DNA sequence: TGTGCCAGCCAGACCACAGGGGGCAATCAGCCCCAGCATTTT.

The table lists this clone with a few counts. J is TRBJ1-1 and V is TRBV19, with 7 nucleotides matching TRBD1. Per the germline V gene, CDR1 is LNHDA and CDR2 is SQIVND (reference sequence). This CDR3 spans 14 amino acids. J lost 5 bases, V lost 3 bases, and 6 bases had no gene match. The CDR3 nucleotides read TGTGCCAGTAGTATCGGTACACAGGGGACTGAAGCTTTCTTT. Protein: CASSIGTQGTEAFF.

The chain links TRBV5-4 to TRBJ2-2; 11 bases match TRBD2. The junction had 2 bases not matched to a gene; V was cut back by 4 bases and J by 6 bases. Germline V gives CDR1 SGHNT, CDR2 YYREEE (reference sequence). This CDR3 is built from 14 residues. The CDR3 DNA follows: TGTGCCAGCAGCCCGGGACTAGCGGCCGGGGAGCTGTTTTTT. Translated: CASSPGLAAGELFF.

CDR3 protein: CASSLLRDYGYTF. The CDR3 DNA reads as TGTGCCAGCAGTTTACTACGTGACTATGGCTACACCTTC. The chain carries TRBV12-3 or TRBV12-4 and TRBJ1-2; D unresolved. Trimming cost V 2 bases and J 3 bases, with 7 bases left between them. This CDR3 contains 13 residues.

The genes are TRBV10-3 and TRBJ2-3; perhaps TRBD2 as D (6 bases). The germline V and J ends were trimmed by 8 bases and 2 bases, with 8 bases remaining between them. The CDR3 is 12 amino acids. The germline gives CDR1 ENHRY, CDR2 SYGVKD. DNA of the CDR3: TGTGCCATCGGGGGGACCACAGATACGCAGTATTTT. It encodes CAIGGTTDTQYF.

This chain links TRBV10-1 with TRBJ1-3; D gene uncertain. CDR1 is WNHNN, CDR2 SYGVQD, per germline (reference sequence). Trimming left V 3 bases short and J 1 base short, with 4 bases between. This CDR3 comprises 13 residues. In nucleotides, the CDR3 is TGCGCCAGCAGTGACAGTTCTGGAAACACCATATATTTT. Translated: CASSDSSGNTIYF.

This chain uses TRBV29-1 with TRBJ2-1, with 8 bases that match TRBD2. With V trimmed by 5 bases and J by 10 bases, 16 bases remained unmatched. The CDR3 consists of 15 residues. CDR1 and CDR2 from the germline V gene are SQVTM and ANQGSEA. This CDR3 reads CSVKLAAQITFEQFF. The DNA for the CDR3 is TGCAGCGTTAAACTAGCGGCGCAGATCACATTCGAGCAGTTCTTC.

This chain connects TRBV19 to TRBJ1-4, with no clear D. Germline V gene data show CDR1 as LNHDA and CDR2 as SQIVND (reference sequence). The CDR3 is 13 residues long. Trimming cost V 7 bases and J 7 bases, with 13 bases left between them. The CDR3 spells CASKETGGEKLFF. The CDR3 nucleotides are TGTGCCAGTAAGGAGACCGGAGGTGAAAAACTGTTTTTT.

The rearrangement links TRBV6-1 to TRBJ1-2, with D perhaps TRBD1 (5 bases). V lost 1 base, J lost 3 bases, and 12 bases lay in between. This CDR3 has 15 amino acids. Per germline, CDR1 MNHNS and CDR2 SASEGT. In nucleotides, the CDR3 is TGTGCCAGCAGTGAAGGGGCGGGACGACACTATGGCTACACCTTC. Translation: CASSEGAGRHYGYTF.

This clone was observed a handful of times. The CDR3 here is CASLGWGGKTYEQYF. DNA of the CDR3: TGTGCCAGCCTAGGTTGGGGAGGAAAGACCTACGAGCAGTACTTC. The rearrangement links TRBV7-3 to TRBJ2-7, with D maybe TRBD2 (6 bases). The CDR3 loop spans 15 amino acids. The germline V gene has CDR1 SGHTA and CDR2 FQGTGA. The V gene lost 8 bases and the J gene lost 2 bases, with 19 bases spanning the gap.

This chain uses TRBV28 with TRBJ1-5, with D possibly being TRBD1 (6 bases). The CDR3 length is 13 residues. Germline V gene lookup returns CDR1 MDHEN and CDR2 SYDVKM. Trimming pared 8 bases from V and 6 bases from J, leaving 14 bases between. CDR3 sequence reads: CASERGGPQPQHF. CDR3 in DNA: TGTGCCAGCGAAAGGGGGGGCCCTCAGCCCCAGCATTTT.

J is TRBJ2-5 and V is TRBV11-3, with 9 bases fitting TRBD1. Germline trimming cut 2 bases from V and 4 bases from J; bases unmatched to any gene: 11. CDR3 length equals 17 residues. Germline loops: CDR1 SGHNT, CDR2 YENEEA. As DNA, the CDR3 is TGTGCCAGCAGCTTAAATGGGGCGGGACAGGGCCTAGAGACCCAGTACTTC. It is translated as CASSLNGAGQGLETQYF.

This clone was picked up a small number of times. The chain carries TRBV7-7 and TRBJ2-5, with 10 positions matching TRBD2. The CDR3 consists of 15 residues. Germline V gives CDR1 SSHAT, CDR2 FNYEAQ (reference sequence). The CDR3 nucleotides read TGTGCTAGCGGTTCCAGCGGGGGGGCCCAAGAGACCCAGTACTTC. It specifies CASGSSGGAQETQYF.

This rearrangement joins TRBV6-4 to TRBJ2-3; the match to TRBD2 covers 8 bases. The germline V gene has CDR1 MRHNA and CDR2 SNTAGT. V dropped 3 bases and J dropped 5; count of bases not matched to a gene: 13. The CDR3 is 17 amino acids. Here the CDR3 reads CASSENARGGPIDTQYF. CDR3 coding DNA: TGTGCCAGCAGTGAAAACGCTCGGGGGGGCCCTATAGATACGCAGTATTTT.

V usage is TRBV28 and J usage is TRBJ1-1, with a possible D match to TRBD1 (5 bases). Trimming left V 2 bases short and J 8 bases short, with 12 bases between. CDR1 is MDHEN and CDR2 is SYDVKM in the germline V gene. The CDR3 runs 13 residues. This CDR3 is CASSLGGTIEAFF. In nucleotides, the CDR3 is TGTGCCAGCAGTTTAGGAGGGACGATAGAAGCTTTCTTT.

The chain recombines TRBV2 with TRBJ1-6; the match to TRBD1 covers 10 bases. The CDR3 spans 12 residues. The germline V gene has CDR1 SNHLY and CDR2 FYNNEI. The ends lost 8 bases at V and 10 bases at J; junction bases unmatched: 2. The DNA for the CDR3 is TGTGCCAGCGGGACAGGGGAGTCACCCCTCCACTTT. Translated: CASGTGESPLHF.

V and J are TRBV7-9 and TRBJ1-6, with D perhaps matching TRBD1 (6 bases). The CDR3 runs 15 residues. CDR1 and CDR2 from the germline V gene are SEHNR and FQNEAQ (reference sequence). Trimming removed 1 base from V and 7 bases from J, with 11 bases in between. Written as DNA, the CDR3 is TGTGCCAGCAGCTTAGAAGGGGGAGGGAATTCACCCCTCCACTTT. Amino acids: CASSLEGGGNSPLHF.

The CDR3 nucleotides are TGCAGCGTCCCGGGACAGGGCGACTATGGCTACACCTTC. Protein: CSVPGQGDYGYTF. The V gene is TRBV29-1, the J gene TRBJ1-2; 9 bases are shared with TRBD1. The germline V gene encodes CDR1 SQVTM and CDR2 ANQGSEA. The CDR3 extends over 13 amino acids. The J segment lost 3 bases and the V segment lost 6 bases, leaving 5 bases of the junction unmatched.

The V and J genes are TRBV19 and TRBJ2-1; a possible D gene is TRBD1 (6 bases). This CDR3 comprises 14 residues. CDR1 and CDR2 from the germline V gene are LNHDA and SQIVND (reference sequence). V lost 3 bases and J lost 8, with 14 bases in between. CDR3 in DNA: TGTGCCAGTAGTATCGGCAGGGGTGGGCATGAGCAGTTCTTC. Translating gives CASSIGRGGHEQFF.

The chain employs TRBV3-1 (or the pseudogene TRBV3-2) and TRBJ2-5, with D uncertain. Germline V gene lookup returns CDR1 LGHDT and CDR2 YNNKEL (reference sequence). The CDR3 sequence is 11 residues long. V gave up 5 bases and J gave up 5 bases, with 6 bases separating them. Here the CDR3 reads CASSARETQYF. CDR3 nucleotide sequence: TGTGCCAGCAGCGCTCGGGAGACCCAGTACTTC.

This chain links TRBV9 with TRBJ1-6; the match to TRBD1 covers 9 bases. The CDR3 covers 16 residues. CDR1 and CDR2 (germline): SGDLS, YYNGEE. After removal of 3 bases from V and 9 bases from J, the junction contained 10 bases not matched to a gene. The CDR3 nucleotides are TGTGCCAGCAGCGCAGAGCTGGGACAGGGAATTTCACCCCTCCACTTT. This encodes CASSAELGQGISPLHF.

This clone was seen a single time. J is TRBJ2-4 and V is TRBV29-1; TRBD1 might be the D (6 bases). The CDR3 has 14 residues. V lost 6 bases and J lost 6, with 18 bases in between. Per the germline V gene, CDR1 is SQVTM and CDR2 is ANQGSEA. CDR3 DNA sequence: TGCAGCGTCGCGGACAGCGGTGACACAAACATTCAGTACTTC. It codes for CSVADSGDTNIQYF.

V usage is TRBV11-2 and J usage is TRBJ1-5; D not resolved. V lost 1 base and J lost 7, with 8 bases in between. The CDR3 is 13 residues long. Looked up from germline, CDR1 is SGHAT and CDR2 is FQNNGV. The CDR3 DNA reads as TGTGCCAGCAGCTTAGGAGATTCCCAGCCCCAGCATTTT. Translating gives CASSLGDSQPQHF.

The chain's CDR3 is CASKAAGGYTF. CDR3 DNA sequence: TGTGCCAGCAAGGCCGCGGGAGGCTACACCTTC. This chain joins TRBV6-5 and TRBJ1-2; D not resolved. The CDR3 contains 11 residues. The V end lost 7 bases, the J end lost 8 bases, and 11 bases lay between the germline ends. From germline, CDR1 is MNHEY and CDR2 SVGAGI.